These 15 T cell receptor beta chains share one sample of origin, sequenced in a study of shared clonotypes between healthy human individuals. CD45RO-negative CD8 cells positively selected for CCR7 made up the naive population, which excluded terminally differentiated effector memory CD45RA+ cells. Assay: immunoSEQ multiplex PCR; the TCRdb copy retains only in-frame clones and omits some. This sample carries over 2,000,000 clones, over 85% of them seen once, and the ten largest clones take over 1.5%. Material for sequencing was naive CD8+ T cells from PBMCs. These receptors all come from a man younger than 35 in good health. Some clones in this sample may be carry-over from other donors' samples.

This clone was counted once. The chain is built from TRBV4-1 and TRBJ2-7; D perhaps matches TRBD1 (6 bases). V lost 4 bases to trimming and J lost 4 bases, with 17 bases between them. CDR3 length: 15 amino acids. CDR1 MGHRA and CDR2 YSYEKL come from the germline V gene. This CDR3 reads CASSLDTGRRYEQYF. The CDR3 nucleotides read TGCGCCAGCAGCCTAGACACAGGGCGGCGTTACGAGCAGTACTTC.

CDR3 coding DNA: TGTGCCAGCAGCACGGGACAGGACAAGGCGCAGTACTTC. Residues: CASSTGQDKAQYF. The V call is TRBV7-9, the J call TRBJ2-7; 8 bases are shared with TRBD1. Germline V gene sequence: CDR1 SEHNR, CDR2 FQNEAQ (reference sequence). The CDR3 spans 13 residues. The trim removed 5 bases at V and 9 bases at J, leaving 9 bases unmatched.

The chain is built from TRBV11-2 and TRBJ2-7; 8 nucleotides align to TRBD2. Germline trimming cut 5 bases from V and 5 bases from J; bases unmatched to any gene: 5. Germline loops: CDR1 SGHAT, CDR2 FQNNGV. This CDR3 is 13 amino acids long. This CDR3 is CASSEGLANEQYF. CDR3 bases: TGTGCCAGCAGCGAAGGACTAGCTAACGAGCAGTACTTC.

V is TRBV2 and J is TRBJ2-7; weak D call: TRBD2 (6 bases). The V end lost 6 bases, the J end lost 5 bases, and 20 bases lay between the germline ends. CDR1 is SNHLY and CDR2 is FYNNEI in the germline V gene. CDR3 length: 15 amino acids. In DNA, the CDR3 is TGTGCCAGCAGGCCGCCGGAGGGCCCTCTTAACGAGCAGTACTTC. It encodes CASRPPEGPLNEQYF.

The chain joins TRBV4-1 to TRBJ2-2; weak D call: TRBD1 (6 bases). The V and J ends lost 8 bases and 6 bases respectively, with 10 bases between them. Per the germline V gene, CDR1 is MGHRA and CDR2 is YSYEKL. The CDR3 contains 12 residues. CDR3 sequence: CASQGGSGELFF. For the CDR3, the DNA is TGCGCCAGCCAAGGGGGATCCGGGGAGCTGTTTTTT.

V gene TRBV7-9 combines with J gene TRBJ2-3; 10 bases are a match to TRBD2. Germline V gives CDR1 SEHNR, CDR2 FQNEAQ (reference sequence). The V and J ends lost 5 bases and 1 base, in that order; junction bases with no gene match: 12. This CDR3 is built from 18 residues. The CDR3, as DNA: TGTGCCAGCAGCCTGTACCGCGTTACTAGCGGGGGCACAGATACGCAGTATTTT. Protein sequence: CASSLYRVTSGGTDTQYF.

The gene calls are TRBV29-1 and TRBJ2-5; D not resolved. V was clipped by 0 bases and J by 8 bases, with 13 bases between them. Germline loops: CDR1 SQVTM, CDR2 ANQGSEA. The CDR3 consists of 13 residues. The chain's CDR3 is CSVEEGRKGTQYF. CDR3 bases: TGCAGCGTTGAAGAAGGTCGGAAGGGCACCCAGTACTTC.

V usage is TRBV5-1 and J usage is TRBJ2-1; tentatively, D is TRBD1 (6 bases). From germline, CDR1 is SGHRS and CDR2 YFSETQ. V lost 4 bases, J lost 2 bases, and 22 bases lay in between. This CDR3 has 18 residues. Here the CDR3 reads CASSRTGTITKPYNEQFF. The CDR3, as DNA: TGCGCCAGCAGCCGTACGGGGACAATCACAAAACCCTACAATGAGCAGTTCTTC. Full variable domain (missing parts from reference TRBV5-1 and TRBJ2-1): KAGVTQTPRYLIKTRGQQVTLSCSPISGHRSVSWYQQTPGQGLQFLFEYFSETQRNKGNFPGRFSGRQFSNSRSEMNVSTLELGDSALYLCASSRTGTITKPYNEQFFGPGTRLTVL.

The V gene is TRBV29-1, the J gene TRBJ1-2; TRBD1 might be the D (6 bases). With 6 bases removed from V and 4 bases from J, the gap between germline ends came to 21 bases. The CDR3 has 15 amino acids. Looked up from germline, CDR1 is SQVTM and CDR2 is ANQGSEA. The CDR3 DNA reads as TGCAGCGTAGCAATTTCGTGGCAGGGGAGCTATGGCTACACCTTC. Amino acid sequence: CSVAISWQGSYGYTF.

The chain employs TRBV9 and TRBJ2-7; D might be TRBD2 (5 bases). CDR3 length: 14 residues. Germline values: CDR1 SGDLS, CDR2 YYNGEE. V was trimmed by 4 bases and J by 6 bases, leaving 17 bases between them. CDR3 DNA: TGTGCCAGCAGCCCTTCGGCCCGGGAATCCGAGCAGTACTTC. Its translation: CASSPSARESEQYF.

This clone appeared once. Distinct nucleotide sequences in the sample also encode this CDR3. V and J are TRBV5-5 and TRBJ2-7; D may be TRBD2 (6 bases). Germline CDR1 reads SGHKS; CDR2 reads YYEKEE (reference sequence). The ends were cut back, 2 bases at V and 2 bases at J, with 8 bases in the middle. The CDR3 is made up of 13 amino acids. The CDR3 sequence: CASSFGGTYEQYF. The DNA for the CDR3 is TGTGCCAGCAGCTTCGGGGGTACCTACGAGCAGTACTTC. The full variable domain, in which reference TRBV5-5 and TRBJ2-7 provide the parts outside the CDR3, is DAGVTQSPTHLIKTRGQQVTLRCSPISGHKSVSWYQQVLGQGPQFIFQYYEKEERGRGNFPDRFSARQFPNYSSELNVNALLLGDSALYLCASSFGGTYEQYFGPGTRLTVT.

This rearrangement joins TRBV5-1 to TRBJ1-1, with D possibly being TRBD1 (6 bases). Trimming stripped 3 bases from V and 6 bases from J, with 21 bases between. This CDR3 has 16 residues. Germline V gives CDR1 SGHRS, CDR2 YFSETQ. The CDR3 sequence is CASSSKSGGAKAEAFF. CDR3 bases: TGCGCCAGCAGCTCCAAAAGCGGGGGCGCAAAGGCTGAAGCTTTCTTT. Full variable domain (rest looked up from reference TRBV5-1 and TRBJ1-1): KAGVTQTPRYLIKTRGQQVTLSCSPISGHRSVSWYQQTPGQGLQFLFEYFSETQRNKGNFPGRFSGRQFSNSRSEMNVSTLELGDSALYLCASSSKSGGAKAEAFFGQGTRLTVV.

The CDR3 region is CASSQVGSLNYGYTF. As DNA, the CDR3 is TGTGCCAGCAGCCAAGTTGGGTCCTTAAACTATGGCTACACCTTC. The chain uses TRBV14 and TRBJ1-2; D remains ambiguous. The CDR3 sequence is 15 residues long. Trimming removed 1 base from V and 2 bases from J, with 11 bases in between. Germline V gene lookup returns CDR1 SGHDN and CDR2 FVKESK. Supplemented by reference TRBV14 and TRBJ1-2, the full variable domain reads EAGVTQFPSHSVIEKGQTVTLRCDPISGHDNLYWYRRVMGKEIKFLLHFVKESKQDESGMPNNRFLAERTGGTYSTLKVQPAELEDSGVYFCASSQVGSLNYGYTFGSGTRLTVV.

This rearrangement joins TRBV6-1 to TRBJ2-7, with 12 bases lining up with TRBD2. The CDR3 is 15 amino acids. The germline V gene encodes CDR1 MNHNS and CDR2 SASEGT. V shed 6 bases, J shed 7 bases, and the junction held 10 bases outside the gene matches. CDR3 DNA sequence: TGTGCCAGCAGCGATGGACTAGCGGGGACGGGGGAGCAGTACTTC. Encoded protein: CASSDGLAGTGEQYF.

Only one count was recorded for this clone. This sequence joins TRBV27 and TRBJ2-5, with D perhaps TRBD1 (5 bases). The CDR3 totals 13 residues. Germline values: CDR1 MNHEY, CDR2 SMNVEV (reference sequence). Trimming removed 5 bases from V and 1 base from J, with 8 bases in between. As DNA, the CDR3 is TGTGCCAGCAGTGTGCAGGGCCAAGAGACCCAGTACTTC. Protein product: CASSVQGQETQYF.